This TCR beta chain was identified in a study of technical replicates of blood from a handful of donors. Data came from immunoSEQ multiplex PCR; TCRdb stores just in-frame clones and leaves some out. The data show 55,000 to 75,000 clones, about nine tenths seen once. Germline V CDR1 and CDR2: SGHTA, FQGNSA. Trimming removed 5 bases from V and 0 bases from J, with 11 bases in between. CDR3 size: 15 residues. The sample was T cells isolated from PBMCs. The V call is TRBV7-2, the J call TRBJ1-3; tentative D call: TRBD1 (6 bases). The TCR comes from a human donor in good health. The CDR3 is CASSITGSSGNTIYF. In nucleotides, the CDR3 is TGTGCCAGCAGCATCACAGGGAGCTCTGGAAACACCATATATTTT.